This is a list of T cell receptor beta chains from one sample in a study of regulatory T cells in long-lasting Graves disease. Each CDR3 protein is one row after TCRdb ran MiXCR on the multiplex PCR reads. Among hundreds of thousands of distinct CDR3 sequences, 20% to 25% were seen once, and the ten largest hold approximately 6.4%. The sample here was peripheral blood mononuclear cells (PBMCs), taken when the disease was refractory, from a patient treated with antithyroid drugs. The receptors were gathered from a female donor with Graves disease. Both conserved end residues are part of each CDR3. D genes are given only for firm matches. The size of a clone is reported for some rows only, either as once, few or many, or as a class for expanded clones.

CDR3 | DNA | D | V | length | size | J
CASSSRTGVEQFF | TGTGCCAGCAGCAGCCGGACAGGGGTTGAGCAGTTCTTC | TRBD1 | TRBV7-8 | 13 | . | TRBJ2-1
CSAPWTGGGETQYF | TGCAGTGCTCCCTGGACAGGGGGAGGCGAGACCCAGTACTTC | TRBD1 | TRBV20-1 | 14 | many | TRBJ2-5
CASSISGTGLETQYF | TGTGCCAGCAGTATCTCCGGGACAGGGCTCGAGACCCAGTACTTC | TRBD1 | TRBV27 | 15 | many | TRBJ2-5
CASSVGREFFPYEQYF | TGTGCCAGCAGCGTGGGCAGGGAGTTTTTTCCTTACGAGCAGTACTTC | . | TRBV3-1 | 16 | few | TRBJ2-7
CSVDDRGSEQYF | TGCAGCGTTGACGACAGGGGGAGCGAGCAGTACTTC | TRBD1 | TRBV29-1 | 12 | . | TRBJ2-7
CASSAGTEAFF | TGTGCCAGCAGCGCCGGGACAGAAGCTTTCTTT | . | TRBV7-9 | 11 | many | TRBJ1-1
CASSPWTGGIGNIQYF | TGTGCCAGCAGCCCTTGGACAGGGGGCATAGGAAACATTCAGTACTTC | TRBD1 | TRBV13 | 16 | . | TRBJ2-4
CASSRENEQFF | TGTGCCAGCAGTCGTGAAAATGAGCAGTTCTTC | . | TRBV2 | 11 | few | TRBJ2-1
CASSFSGWRETQYF | TGTGCCAGCAGCTTCTCGGGCTGGAGAGAGACCCAGTACTTC | . | TRBV11-3 | 14 | many | TRBJ2-5
CASQSGSANTGELFF | TGTGCCAGCCAGTCCGGGAGTGCGAACACCGGGGAGCTGTTTTTT | . | TRBV6-2/TRBV6-3 | 15 | . | TRBJ2-2
CASSRIPGEQFF | TGTGCCAGCAGCCGGATACCGGGTGAGCAGTTCTTC | . | TRBV11-2 | 12 | . | TRBJ2-1
CASSFGWEGSDEAFF | TGTGCCAGCAGCTTCGGCTGGGAGGGCTCGGATGAAGCTTTCTTT | . | TRBV7-9 | 15 | few | TRBJ1-1
CASSLAAGGWVNTEAFF | TGTGCCAGCAGCTTAGCGGCAGGGGGCTGGGTGAACACTGAAGCTTTCTTT | TRBD1 | TRBV7-8 | 17 | many | TRBJ1-1
CASSLELSLAFF | TGTGCCAGCAGTTTGGAACTATCTCTGGCTTTCTTT | . | TRBV28 | 12 | many | TRBJ1-1
CASSLLGSYGYTF | TGTGCCAGCAGTTTGCTCGGTAGCTATGGCTACACCTTC | . | TRBV28 | 13 | many | TRBJ1-2
CASSLDGLAKNIQYF | TGTGCCAGCAGCTTGGACGGCTTAGCCAAAAACATTCAGTACTTC | . | TRBV5-4 | 15 | few | TRBJ2-4
CASSERWREGIGANVLTF | TGTGCCAGTAGCGAAAGGTGGAGGGAAGGAATTGGGGCCAACGTCCTGACTTTC | . | TRBV19 | 18 | . | TRBJ2-6
CASRGTGASAFF | TGTGCCAGTAGGGGGACAGGGGCCTCTGCTTTCTTT | TRBD1 | TRBV19 | 12 | . | TRBJ1-1
CASSLSGTGRFFF | TGTGCCAGCAGTTTGTCCGGGACAGGGAGGTTTTTCTTT | TRBD1 | TRBV27 | 13 | many | TRBJ1-1
CASSYRGGGNYGYTF | TGTGCCAGCAGTTACCGTGGAGGGGGCAACTATGGCTACACCTTC | TRBD1 | TRBV6-5 | 15 | many | TRBJ1-2
CASSLVRLSADTQYF | TGTGCCAGCAGCTTAGTTAGACTGTCGGCAGATACGCAGTATTTT | . | TRBV7-2 | 15 | . | TRBJ2-3
CASSLWGRHEQYF | TGTGCCAGCAGTTTATGGGGGCGTCACGAGCAGTACTTC | . | TRBV28 | 13 | many | TRBJ2-7
CSVEGGGKGTYEQYF | TGCAGCGTTGAAGGAGGAGGGAAGGGGACCTACGAGCAGTACTTC | . | TRBV29-1 | 15 | . | TRBJ2-7
CAQGGNYEQYF | TGTGCCCAGGGGGGAAACTACGAGCAGTACTTC | . | TRBV30 | 11 | few | TRBJ2-7
CASSSDREVETQYF | TGTGCCAGCAGTTCCGACAGGGAGGTAGAGACCCAGTACTTC | . | TRBV27 | 14 | few | TRBJ2-5
CATSGGRTEAFF | TGTGCCACCTCTGGAGGCCGTACTGAAGCTTTCTTT | . | TRBV15 | 12 | . | TRBJ1-1
CASSEIQSNEKLFF | TGTGCCAGCAGTGAAATCCAGAGTAATGAAAAACTGTTTTTT | . | TRBV2 | 14 | many | TRBJ1-4
CASSYGREQYF | TGTGCCAGCAGTTACGGGAGGGAGCAGTACTTC | TRBD2 | TRBV28 | 11 | many | TRBJ2-7
CASSQDLQPQHF | TGTGCCAGCAGCCAAGACTTGCAGCCCCAGCATTTT | . | TRBV14 | 12 | few | TRBJ1-5
CASSTGQGASYGYTF | TGTGCCAGCAGTACGGGACAGGGGGCCTCGTACGGCTACACCTTC | TRBD1 | TRBV6-1 | 15 | many | TRBJ1-2
CSARTDRASNQPQHF | TGCAGTGCTAGAACCGACCGGGCGAGCAATCAGCCCCAGCATTTT | . | TRBV20-1 | 15 | . | TRBJ1-5
CASSPTLSASSTDTQYF | TGTGCCAGCAGCCCGACCCTTAGCGCTAGTTCAACAGATACGCAGTATTTT | . | TRBV7-9 | 17 | . | TRBJ2-3
CACGGQETQYF | TGTGCCTGTGGGGGCCAAGAGACCCAGTACTTC | . | TRBV6-1 | 11 | few | TRBJ2-5
CALAWGAIQYF | TGTGCCTTGGCCTGGGGGGCCATTCAGTACTTC | . | TRBV25-1 | 11 | . | TRBJ2-4
CASSRGGGGELFF | TGTGCCAGCAGCCGCGGCGGGGGAGGGGAGCTGTTTTTT | TRBD2 | TRBV28 | 13 | . | TRBJ2-2
CASQQGTGYQYGANVLTF | TGTGCCAGCCAACAAGGGACAGGGTACCAATATGGGGCCAACGTCCTGACTTTC | TRBD1 | TRBV2 | 18 | . | TRBJ2-6
CAFRPVGRKSYNSPLHF | TGTGCCTTTCGGCCGGTTGGGAGAAAGTCCTATAATTCACCCCTCCACTTT | . | TRBV12-5 | 17 | . | TRBJ1-6
CAWSGLAGLMPTGELFF | TGTGCCTGGAGTGGACTAGCGGGACTAATGCCCACCGGGGAGCTGTTTTTT | TRBD2 | TRBV30 | 17 | . | TRBJ2-2